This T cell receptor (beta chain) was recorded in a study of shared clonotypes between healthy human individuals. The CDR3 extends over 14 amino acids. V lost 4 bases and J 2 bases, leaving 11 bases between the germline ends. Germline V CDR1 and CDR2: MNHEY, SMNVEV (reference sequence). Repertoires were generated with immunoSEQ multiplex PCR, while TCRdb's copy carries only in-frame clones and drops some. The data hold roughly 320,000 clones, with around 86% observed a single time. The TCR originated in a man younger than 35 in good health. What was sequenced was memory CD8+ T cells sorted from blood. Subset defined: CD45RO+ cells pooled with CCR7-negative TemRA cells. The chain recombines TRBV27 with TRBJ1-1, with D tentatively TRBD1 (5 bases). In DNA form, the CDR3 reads TGTGCCAGCAGTTACGAGGGGTACAACACTGAAGCTTTCTTT. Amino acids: CASSYEGYNTEAFF.